A single sample gave rise to the 13 T cell receptor beta chains below, sequenced in a study of CD8 T cells in ankylosing spondylitis. TCRdb ran MiXCR on the 5' RACE reads and lists one entry per CDR3 protein. The top ten hold 6.8% of the sample, which has about 240,000 distinct CDR3 sequences, around 9.1% seen once. Source material: blood, either unsorted or a sorted T cell fraction (not recorded which). The receptors were sampled from a male donor with ankylosing spondylitis or in good health (not recorded which).

This clonotype has more than one count but fewer than ten. This chain joins TRBV12-3 or TRBV12-4 and TRBJ1-1; the D is unclear. V lost 7 bases to trimming and J lost 0 bases, with 9 bases between them. This CDR3 has 13 residues. In nucleotides, the CDR3 is TGTGCCAGCACCTTGACAATGAACACTGAAGCTTTCTTT. It encodes CASTLTMNTEAFF.

This clonotype appeared many times. The chain carries TRBV20-1 and TRBJ2-5; D unresolved. Trimming pared 5 bases from V and 4 bases from J, leaving 11 bases between. The CDR3 loop spans 12 amino acids. CDR1 DFQATT and CDR2 SNEGSKA come from the germline V gene (reference sequence). Here the CDR3 DNA reads TGCAGTGCTGGCCTGGGCGTAGAGACCCAGTACTTC. This codes for CSAGLGVETQYF.

This clonotype was observed at least ten times. The CDR3 loop reads CASSQAGGPGSPYEQYF. The CDR3 DNA reads TGTGCCAGCAGCCAAGCCGGGGGACCAGGGAGCCCCTACGAGCAGTACTTC. The rearrangement links TRBV4-2 to TRBJ2-7; the D gene is possibly TRBD2 (6 bases). Germline assignment: CDR1 LGHNA and CDR2 YNFKEQ. The CDR3 totals 17 residues. Trimming removed 1 base at V and 2 bases at J, with 18 bases between.

This clonotype has ten or more counts. CDR3 coding DNA: TGTGCCAGCAGCGTGGCCCTGACTAGCGGGGGTGAGCAGTTCTTC. This codes for CASSVALTSGGEQFF. The V gene is TRBV9, the J gene TRBJ2-1, with 12 bases lining up with TRBD2. This CDR3 contains 15 residues. V trimming: 2 bases; J trimming: 9 bases; junction bases outside the gene matches: 6. The V gene's germline CDR1 is SGDLS and CDR2 YYNGEE.

The chain recombines TRBV10-3 with TRBJ1-2, with a weak D call TRBD1 (6 bases). This CDR3 spans 13 amino acids. V lost 3 bases, J lost 8 bases, and 13 bases lay in between. Per the germline V gene, CDR1 is ENHRY and CDR2 is SYGVKD. In nucleotides, the CDR3 is TGTGCCATCAGTGACTCAGGGGAGGCCGGCTACACCTTC. This codes for CAISDSGEAGYTF.

Ten or more counts support this clonotype. The chain has TRBV7-2 and TRBJ2-1, with D perhaps matching TRBD2 (6 bases). CDR1 is SGHTA, CDR2 FQGNSA, per germline. There are 16 residues in the CDR3. Trimming stripped 5 bases from V and 9 bases from J, with 23 bases between. CDR3 bases: TGTGCCAGCAGCCTAAGGTGGAAGCCCGCTAGCGTTGAGCAGTTCTTC. Translation gives CASSLRWKPASVEQFF.

The sample holds many counts of this clonotype. This chain joins TRBV5-1 and TRBJ1-1, with 9 bases matching TRBD1. Germline V CDR1 and CDR2: SGHRS, YFSETQ. V dropped 3 bases and J dropped 3; count of bases not matched to a gene: 6. This CDR3 region has 15 residues. The CDR3 DNA reads as TGCGCCAGCAGCTCGACCCGGGACAGGGACACTGAAGCTTTCTTT. As protein: CASSSTRDRDTEAFF. The full variable domain, its missing parts supplied by reference TRBV5-1 and TRBJ1-1, is KAGVTQTPRYLIKTRGQQVTLSCSPISGHRSVSWYQQTPGQGLQFLFEYFSETQRNKGNFPGRFSGRQFSNSRSEMNVSTLELGDSALYLCASSSTRDRDTEAFFGQGTRLTVV.

This clonotype was seen ten or more times. The chain couples TRBV9 to TRBJ2-6; the match to TRBD2 covers 7 bases. Trimming cost V 4 bases and J 3 bases; bases outside gene matches: 13. The CDR3 totals 18 residues. CDR1 SGDLS and CDR2 YYNGEE come from the germline V gene. The CDR3 region is CASSQRDVLLGGANVLTF. The CDR3 DNA reads TGTGCCAGCAGCCAGCGGGACGTCCTTCTTGGTGGGGCCAACGTCCTGACTTTC.

This clonotype has ten or more counts. This rearrangement joins TRBV11-2 to TRBJ1-2; 7 positions match TRBD1. This CDR3 spans 12 amino acids. V shed 5 bases and J 6 bases; nucleotides not matched to a gene: 3. The germline V gene encodes CDR1 SGHAT and CDR2 FQNNGV. DNA for the CDR3: TGTGCCAGCAGCCCCACAGGGGATGGCTACACCTTC. Protein sequence: CASSPTGDGYTF.

The V call is TRBV9, the J call TRBJ1-4, with D tentatively TRBD1 (5 bases). Trimming stripped 0 bases from V and 4 bases from J, with 10 bases between. This CDR3 has 15 residues. The germline V gene has CDR1 SGDLS and CDR2 YYNGEE. The CDR3 loop is CASSVVAGRNEKLFF. CDR3 nucleotide sequence: TGTGCCAGCAGCGTAGTCGCAGGGCGTAATGAAAAACTGTTTTTT.

In its sample, this clonotype was seen many times. The chain combines TRBV20-1 with TRBJ1-3, with a possible D match to TRBD1 (6 bases). The CDR3 is 14 amino acids. Between the trimmed V and J ends, which lost 5 bases and 0 bases, there was a span of 11 bases. CDR1 and CDR2 (germline): DFQATT, SNEGSKA (reference sequence). CDR3 region: CSASGQPSGNTIYF. The CDR3 DNA follows: TGCAGTGCTTCCGGACAGCCCTCTGGAAACACCATATATTTT.

Ten or more counts support this clonotype. This chain joins TRBV7-2 and TRBJ2-1; D not certain. There are 14 residues in the CDR3. Germline values: CDR1 SGHTA, CDR2 FQGNSA. V was shortened by 2 bases and J by 4 bases, with 9 bases between the two germline ends. The chain's CDR3 is CASSLTGPYNEQFF. The CDR3 nucleotides read TGTGCCAGCAGCTTAACTGGCCCATACAATGAGCAGTTCTTC.

The V call is TRBV30, the J call TRBJ2-3; 8 bases match TRBD2. V was clipped by 4 bases and J by 5 bases; unmatched bases: 5. CDR1 GTSNPN and CDR2 SVGIG come from the germline V gene (reference sequence). CDR3 length: 13 amino acids. The CDR3 region is CAWTGLAGDTQYF. The CDR3 DNA sequence: TGTGCCTGGACGGGTCTAGCGGGAGATACGCAGTATTTT.